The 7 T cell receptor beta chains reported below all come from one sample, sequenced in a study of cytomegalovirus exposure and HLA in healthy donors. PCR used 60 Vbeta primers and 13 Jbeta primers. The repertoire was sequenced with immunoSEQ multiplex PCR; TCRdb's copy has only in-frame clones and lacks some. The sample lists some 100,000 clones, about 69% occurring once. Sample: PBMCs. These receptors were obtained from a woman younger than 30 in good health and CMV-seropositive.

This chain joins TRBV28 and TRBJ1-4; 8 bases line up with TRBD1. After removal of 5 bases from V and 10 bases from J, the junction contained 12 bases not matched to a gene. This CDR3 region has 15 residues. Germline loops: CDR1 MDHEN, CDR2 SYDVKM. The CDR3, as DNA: TGTGCCAGCAGTACCAGGGGGCGCGGGGTGGGAAAACTGTTTTTT. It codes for CASSTRGRGVGKLFF.

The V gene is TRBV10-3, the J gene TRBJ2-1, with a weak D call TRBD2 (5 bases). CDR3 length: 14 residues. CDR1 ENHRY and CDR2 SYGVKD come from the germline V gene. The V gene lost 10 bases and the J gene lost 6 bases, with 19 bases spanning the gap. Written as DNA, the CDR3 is TGTGCCACCAGAGCGGCCCGAGACGTCAATGAGCAGTTCTTC. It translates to CATRAARDVNEQFF.

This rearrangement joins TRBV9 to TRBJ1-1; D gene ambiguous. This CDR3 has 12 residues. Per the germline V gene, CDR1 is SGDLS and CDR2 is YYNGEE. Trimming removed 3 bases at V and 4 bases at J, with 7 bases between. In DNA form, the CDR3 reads TGTGCCAGCAGCGGACGAGGCACTGAAGCTTTCTTT. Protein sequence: CASSGRGTEAFF.

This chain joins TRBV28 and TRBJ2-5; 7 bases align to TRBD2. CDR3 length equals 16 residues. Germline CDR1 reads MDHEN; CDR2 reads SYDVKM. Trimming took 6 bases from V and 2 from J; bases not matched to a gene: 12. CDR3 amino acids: CASSHPRGEVQETQYF. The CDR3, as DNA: TGTGCCAGCAGCCACCCTCGGGGGGAAGTTCAAGAGACCCAGTACTTC.

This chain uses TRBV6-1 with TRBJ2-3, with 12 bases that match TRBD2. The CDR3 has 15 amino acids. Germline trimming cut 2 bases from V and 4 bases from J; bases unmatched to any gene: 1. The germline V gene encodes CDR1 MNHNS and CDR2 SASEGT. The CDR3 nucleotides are TGTGCCAGCAGTGAACTAGCGGGAGGGCCAGATACGCAGTATTTT. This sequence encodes CASSELAGGPDTQYF.

CDR3 sequence (DNA): TGCGCCAGCAGCTTGAGCAGGGGCCCACACAATGAGCAGTTCTTC. Protein product: CASSLSRGPHNEQFF. The genes are TRBV5-1 and TRBJ2-1; D possibly corresponds to TRBD1 (6 bases). V lost 1 base and J lost 5, with 13 bases in between. Germline V gene sequence: CDR1 SGHRS, CDR2 YFSETQ. This CDR3 region has 15 residues.

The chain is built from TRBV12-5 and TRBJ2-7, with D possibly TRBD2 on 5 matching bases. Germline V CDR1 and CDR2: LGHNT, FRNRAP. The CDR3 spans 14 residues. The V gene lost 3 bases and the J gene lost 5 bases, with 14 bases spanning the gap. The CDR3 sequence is CASGLGQRAHEQYF. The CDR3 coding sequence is TGTGCTAGTGGTTTAGGCCAGAGGGCCCACGAGCAGTACTTC.